This T cell receptor beta chain was sequenced during a study of response to subunit inactivated influenza vaccine. Overall study results and limits: Authors suggested seasonal influenza vaccinations each recruit few new T cells.

TCRdb fed the RT-PCR reads into MiXCR, producing one record per CDR3 protein. The sample records roughly 500,000 distinct CDR3 sequences, approximately 16% being singletons. Of note for this clonotype: Its antigen is not known.

Germline CDR1 reads SNHLY; CDR2 reads FYNNEI. Trimming took 4 bases from V and 5 from J, leaving 15 bases between them. The CDR3 length is 14 residues. The TCR was taken from a man between 50 and 69 years old who received an inactivated influenza vaccine. The specimen comprised CD4+ T cells sorted from PBMCs, sampled roughly 24 months after vaccination. This chain connects TRBV2 to TRBJ2-7, with D unclear. The CDR3 DNA follows: TGTGCCAGCAGTGGTTGGGTAGGAGAAGACGAGCAGTACTTC. It is translated as CASSGWVGEDEQYF.